The 26 T cell receptor beta chains reported below all come from one sample, sequenced in a study of tumor-infiltrating lymphocytes in primary liver carcinoma. Germline DNA was also extracted, and blood RNA was taken from unsorted whole blood. The input was 450 to 500 ng total RNA; TCR beta cDNA was made from it with a constant-region primer. Each TCR beta library was derived from three nested multiplex PCR rounds that employed slightly modified ARM-PCR. PCR rounds one and two used TRBV1-TRBV30 forward primers with a C-beta reverse primer for 10 cycles each. TCRdb ran MiXCR on the multiplex PCR reads and lists one entry per CDR3 protein. The table has around 170,000 distinct CDR3 sequences, approximately 60% seen once. The sample consisted of peripheral blood. The receptors stem from a man aged 40-49 years with primary liver carcinoma and hepatitis B virus infection.

On this clonotype: This may come from a read error, since a much larger clone is one base off. The genes are TRBV6-5 and TRBJ2-7, with TRBD2 matching 12 bases. CDR1 is MNHEY, CDR2 SVGAGI, per germline. The CDR3 covers 18 residues. V lost 0 bases, J lost 7 bases, and 13 bases stayed unmatched. In DNA form, the CDR3 reads TGTGCCAGCAGTTACTCGAGGCTAGCGGGAGGGTCATCGAGTGAGCAGTACTTC. It is translated as CASSYSRLAGGSSSEQYF.

The chain combines TRBV5-6 with TRBJ1-2; D is unclear. The V end was cut by 4 bases, the J end by 6 bases, with 10 bases between. The CDR3 consists of 12 residues. The V gene's germline CDR1 is SGHDT and CDR2 YYEEEE. DNA for the CDR3: TGTGCCAGCAGCATACGGACGGATGGCTACACCTTC. It specifies CASSIRTDGYTF. Complete variable domain (other parts from reference TRBV5-6 and TRBJ1-2): DAGVTQSPTHLIKTRGQQVTLRCSPKSGHDTVSWYQQALGQGPQFIFQYYEEEERQRGNFPDRFSGHQFPNYSSELNVNALLLGDSALYLCASSIRTDGYTFGSGTRLTVV.

Regarding this clonotype: This CDR3 is missing its conserved last phenylalanine or tryptophan, likely due to a read error. The chain uses TRBV6-5 and TRBJ2-7; 7 nucleotides align to TRBD1. Germline assignment: CDR1 MNHEY and CDR2 SVGAGI. This CDR3 region has 13 residues. CDR3 in amino acids: CASSQTGSYEQYS. CDR3 coding DNA: TGCGCCAGCAGTCAGACAGGGAGTTACGAGCAGTACTCC.

Notes on this clonotype: A much larger clone differs by one base, so this may be a read error. The conserved final phenylalanine or tryptophan is absent from the CDR3, which likely points to a read error. This chain joins TRBV29-1 and TRBJ1-1; D may be TRBD1 (6 bases). CDR1 and CDR2 (germline): SQVTM, ANQGSEA. With 3 bases removed from V and 5 bases from J, the gap between germline ends came to 10 bases. CDR3 length: 12 amino acids. In DNA, the CDR3 is TGCAGCGTTGACCTCAGGGGAACTGAAGCTTTCTCT. Protein sequence: CSVDLRGTEAFS.

This clonotype was detected ten times or more. Here the CDR3 DNA reads TGTGCCAGCAGTTTATGGTTCCGAGGGATGAACACTGAAGCTTTCTTT. It codes for CASSLWFRGMNTEAFF. This chain links TRBV28 with TRBJ1-1; no clear D gene. This CDR3 region has 16 residues. Per germline, CDR1 MDHEN and CDR2 SYDVKM. Trimming stripped 0 bases from V and 0 bases from J, with 11 bases between.

This clonotype was counted between two and nine times. The chain has TRBV12-3 or TRBV12-4 and TRBJ2-3; D is possibly TRBD2 (6 bases). Trimming took off 4 bases at V and 8 bases at J, with 16 bases between the two ends. The CDR3 spans 14 residues. The CDR3 DNA reads TGTGCCAGCAGTTCTACGGAGGGCCCCGTTACGCAGTATTTT. It translates to CASSSTEGPVTQYF.

The chain recombines TRBV29-1 with TRBJ2-1, with TRBD1 as a possible D gene (5 bases). The ends were cut back, 6 bases at V and 0 bases at J, with 18 bases in the middle. The germline V gene has CDR1 SQVTM and CDR2 ANQGSEA. The length of the CDR3 is 16 residues. The CDR3 loop is CSVYAGLRSSYNEQFF. CDR3 DNA sequence: TGCAGCGTCTATGCAGGGCTACGGAGCTCCTACAATGAGCAGTTCTTC.

About this clonotype: At one boundary the junction diverges from the germline segment, which might be a read error. V is TRBV11-2 and J is TRBJ2-1, with a weak D call TRBD2 (6 bases). The CDR3 consists of 11 residues. The germline V gene encodes CDR1 SGHAT and CDR2 FQNNGV. The CDR3 nucleotides read TGTGCCAACAGGCCGCGGGATGAAGTGGTCTTC. It codes for CANRPRDEVVF.

V and J are TRBV20-1 and TRBJ2-1; possible D gene TRBD2, 6 bases. The germline CDR1 and CDR2 sequences are DFQATT and SNEGSKA (reference sequence). Trimming pared 0 bases from V and 10 bases from J, leaving 16 bases between. The CDR3 sequence is 14 residues long. CDR3 DNA: TGCAGTGCTAGAGATCCACTGGAGGGGCGCGAGCAGTTCTTC. Translation gives CSARDPLEGREQFF.

As to this clonotype: The junction does not match germline at one end; this may be a read error. The chain combines TRBV14 with TRBJ2-3; TRBD2 might be the D (6 bases). CDR1 and CDR2 from the germline V gene are SGHDN and FVKESK. The CDR3 extends over 13 amino acids. In DNA, the CDR3 is TGTGCCAACAGCCAAGCCGGGAGAGATACGCAGTATTTT. Translating it yields CANSQAGRDTQYF.

The chain joins TRBV7-9 to TRBJ2-5; no clear D gene. Deletions cut 5 bases from V and 2 bases from J, with 12 bases between. Germline values: CDR1 SEHNR, CDR2 FQNEAQ (reference sequence). This CDR3 is built from 14 residues. CDR3 amino acids: CASSTRIEQETQYF. In DNA form, the CDR3 reads TGTGCCAGCAGCACGCGGATAGAACAAGAGACCCAGTACTTC.

This clonotype was detected a few times. V gene TRBV6-2 or TRBV6-3 combines with J gene TRBJ2-1; 9 bases agree with TRBD2. The CDR3 totals 14 residues. J was trimmed by 6 bases and V by 2 bases; bases with no gene match: 2. Germline CDR1 and CDR2: MNHEY and SVGEGT. CDR3 sequence: CASSYAGGPNEQFF. Here the CDR3 DNA reads TGTGCCAGCAGTTACGCGGGAGGGCCCAATGAGCAGTTCTTC.

V and J are TRBV10-3 and TRBJ2-5; TRBD1 aligns across 7 bases. The CDR3 consists of 13 residues. V shed 10 bases and J 1 base; nucleotides not matched to a gene: 6. The germline CDR1 and CDR2 sequences are ENHRY and SYGVKD. The CDR3 loop is CATTGQAQETQYF. The CDR3 region has the DNA TGTGCCACCACCGGACAGGCCCAAGAGACCCAGTACTTC.

This clonotype was observed a single time. At one boundary the junction diverges from the germline segment, which might be a read error. The chain combines TRBV4-2 with TRBJ2-5; D gene uncertain. Germline CDR1 is LGHNA and CDR2 is YNFKEQ. The CDR3 runs 13 residues. The CDR3 DNA reads as TGTGCCAGCAGCTTACAACCCCAAGAGACCGAGTACTTC. Translated, it gives CASSLQPQETEYF.

The sample holds many counts of this clonotype. This rearrangement joins TRBV29-1 to TRBJ2-7, with D possibly TRBD2 on 5 matching bases. There are 12 residues in the CDR3. The V gene's germline CDR1 is SQVTM and CDR2 ANQGSEA. Trimming left V 8 bases short and J 7 bases short, with 18 bases between. The CDR3 sequence is CSSWLNSGEQYF. In DNA, the CDR3 is TGCAGCTCGTGGCTGAATTCGGGAGAGCAGTACTTC.

On this clonotype: This may stem from a read error, because a much larger clone lies one nucleotide away. This chain joins TRBV6-5 and TRBJ2-1, with D perhaps TRBD1 (5 bases). This CDR3 spans 13 amino acids. Germline V gene lookup returns CDR1 MNHEY and CDR2 SVGAGI. CDR3: CASTRQGYNEQSF. DNA for the CDR3: TGTGCCAGCACCCGGCAGGGTTACAATGAGCAGTCCTTC.

The sample holds a few counts of this clonotype. The chain is built from TRBV24-1 and TRBJ1-1, with D possibly matching TRBD1 (5 bases). V was cut by 9 bases and J by 1 base, with 11 bases left in between. The CDR3 extends over 13 amino acids. Germline V lookup: CDR1 KGHDR, CDR2 SFDVKD. In DNA, the CDR3 is TGTGCCACCGCTCGAACAGGGAACACTGAAGCTTTCTTT. This codes for CATARTGNTEAFF.

This clonotype was detected many times. The genes are TRBV11-2 and TRBJ1-6; D ambiguous. Trimming pared 1 base from V and 7 bases from J, leaving 8 bases between. Germline V gene data show CDR1 as SGHAT and CDR2 as FQNNGV. The CDR3 has 14 residues. The CDR3 sequence: CASSLATANSPLHF. DNA of the CDR3: TGTGCCAGCAGCTTAGCCACAGCGAATTCACCCCTCCACTTT.

Concerning this clonotype itself: This may come from a read error, since a much larger clone is one base off. The rearrangement joins TRBV11-2 to TRBJ2-5, with D tentatively TRBD1 (5 bases). Germline lookup yields CDR1 SGHAT and CDR2 FQNNGV. This CDR3 has 12 residues. CDR3 protein: CASSVDREAQYF. The CDR3 DNA follows: TGTGCCAGCAGCGTTGACAGAGAGGCCCAGTACTTC.

This clonotype was recorded many times. J is TRBJ1-1 and V is TRBV4-2, with 9 bases that match TRBD1. The germline gives CDR1 LGHNA, CDR2 YNFKEQ. CDR3 length equals 14 residues. J lost 3 bases, V lost 1 base, and 0 bases had no gene match. For the CDR3, the DNA is TGTGCCAGCAGCCAAGGACAGGGGGACACTGAAGCTTTCTTT. Its protein product is CASSQGQGDTEAFF.

V is TRBV5-4 and J is TRBJ2-1; 9 bases fit TRBD2. V trimming: 0 bases; J trimming: 7 bases; junction bases outside the gene matches: 8. This CDR3 comprises 16 residues. CDR1 and CDR2 from the germline V gene are SGHNT and YYREEE (reference sequence). In DNA, the CDR3 is TGTGCCAGCAGCTTGGTCGGCGGGAGGGCCGCTAATGAGCAGTTCTTC. The encoded protein is CASSLVGGRAANEQFF.

This sequence joins TRBV6-5 and TRBJ1-5; the D gene is possibly TRBD1 (5 bases). The CDR3 consists of 16 residues. V lost 0 bases and J lost 2, with 11 bases in between. The V gene's germline CDR1 is MNHEY and CDR2 SVGAGI. CDR3 region: CASSYSRDDGNQPQHF. CDR3 nucleotide sequence: TGTGCCAGCAGTTACTCGAGGGACGACGGCAATCAGCCCCAGCATTTT.

This clonotype has only a few counts. The chain combines TRBV6-5 with TRBJ2-1; TRBD2 is a possible D gene (5 bases). V dropped 0 bases and J dropped 2 bases, with 11 bases sitting between them. The CDR3 covers 16 residues. Germline V gene lookup returns CDR1 MNHEY and CDR2 SVGAGI. The CDR3 DNA reads as TGTGCCAGCAGTTACTCGAGCGGAGCAGCCTACAATGAGCAGTTCTTC. As protein: CASSYSSGAAYNEQFF.

Turning to this clonotype: A clone one base away is much larger, so this may be a read error. The genes are TRBV29-1 and TRBJ2-7; tentative D call: TRBD1 (6 bases). Germline lookup yields CDR1 SQVTM and CDR2 ANQGSEA. This CDR3 is 12 amino acids long. This CDR3 reads CSVTQGTYERYF. The DNA for the CDR3 is TGCAGCGTTACTCAGGGGACCTACGAGCGGTACTTC.

This clonotype turned up a few times. The chain carries TRBV4-1 and TRBJ1-1; D is unresolved. Trimming stripped 2 bases from V and 1 base from J, with 8 bases between. The CDR3 has 14 amino acids. Germline loops: CDR1 MGHRA, CDR2 YSYEKL. Here the CDR3 DNA reads TGCGCCAGCAGCCAATTCGATCAGAACACTGAAGCTTTCTTT. It codes for CASSQFDQNTEAFF.

The chain joins TRBV6-5 to TRBJ2-7, with 7 positions matching TRBD2. Germline trimming cut 2 bases from V and 3 bases from J; bases unmatched to any gene: 4. Germline CDR1 reads MNHEY; CDR2 reads SVGAGI. CDR3 length: 14 amino acids. The CDR3 sequence: CASSYEAGDYEQYF. CDR3 bases: TGTGCCAGCAGTTACGAGGCGGGAGACTACGAGCAGTACTTC.